These 19 T cell receptor beta chains originate from one sample sequenced in a study of blood T cell repertoires in COVID-19. TCRdb's copy holds only in-frame clones and misses some; the assay was immunoSEQ multiplex PCR. Seen here are roughly 230,000 clones, roughly 89% observed once, and the top ten hold roughly 4%. Material: PBMCs or T cells enriched from blood (not recorded which). These receptors came from a young woman with acute COVID-19.

The chain carries TRBV25-1 and TRBJ2-3; maybe TRBD1 (6 bases). This CDR3 has 16 residues. V was trimmed by 7 bases and J by 2 bases, leaving 19 bases between them. The germline CDR1 and CDR2 sequences are MGHDK and SYGVNS. The CDR3 DNA reads as TGTGCCAGCACTAGACACCGGGACACGCACACAGATACGCAGTATTTT. Translated, it gives CASTRHRDTHTDTQYF. The complete variable domain, with remaining parts taken from reference TRBV25-1 and TRBJ2-3, reads EADIYQTPRYLVIGTGKKITLECSQTMGHDKMYWYQQDPGMELHLIHYSYGVNSTEKGDLSSESTVSRIRTEHFPLTLESARPSHTSQYLCASTRHRDTHTDTQYFGPGTRLTVL.

This clone was observed a single time. The V call is TRBV28, the J call TRBJ2-2, with unresolved D. The CDR3 spans 12 residues. Per the germline V gene, CDR1 is MDHEN and CDR2 is SYDVKM. Trimming took off 8 bases at V and 8 bases at J, with 12 bases between the two ends. DNA of the CDR3: TGTGCCAGCTCTCCCCTCAGGGGGGAGCTGTTTTTT. Translation gives CASSPLRGELFF.

The CDR3 sequence: CASSPRTDYGYTF. CDR3 nucleotides: TGTGCCAGCTCACCTCGCACAGACTATGGCTACACCTTC. V and J are TRBV18 and TRBJ1-2, with unresolved D. This CDR3 spans 13 amino acids. Looked up from germline, CDR1 is KGHSH and CDR2 is LQKENI. The V end was cut by 3 bases, the J end by 3 bases, with 8 bases between.

CDR3 residues: CASSLQTSNPYNEQFF. The CDR3 DNA sequence: TGTGCCAGCAGCTTACAGACTAGCAACCCCTACAATGAGCAGTTCTTC. The J gene is TRBJ2-1, the V gene TRBV7-3, with TRBD2 identical over 7 bases. Germline CDR1 reads SGHTA; CDR2 reads FQGTGA. The CDR3 has 16 amino acids. Unmatched junction bases numbered 6, after V lost 2 bases and J lost 2 bases.

This clone was picked up one time. The V gene is TRBV10-3, the J gene TRBJ2-5; weak D call: TRBD2 (6 bases). Germline CDR1 reads ENHRY; CDR2 reads SYGVKD. Trimming left V 3 bases short and J 3 bases short, with 11 bases between. This CDR3 comprises 14 residues. The CDR3 loop reads CAISDRRDEETQYF. The CDR3 coding sequence is TGTGCCATCAGTGATAGGAGGGATGAAGAGACCCAGTACTTC.

The J gene is TRBJ1-6, the V gene TRBV27; 11 nucleotides match TRBD1. The V and J ends lost 2 bases and 11 bases, in that order; junction bases with no gene match: 5. The germline V gene encodes CDR1 MNHEY and CDR2 SMNVEV (reference sequence). The length of the CDR3 is 15 residues. DNA of the CDR3: TGTGCCAGCAGTTTAATTGGGGACAGGGGGGCACCCCTCCACTTT. Protein sequence: CASSLIGDRGAPLHF.

The V call is TRBV5-1, the J call TRBJ2-3; the match to TRBD2 covers 10 bases. Germline V gene data show CDR1 as SGHRS and CDR2 as YFSETQ. The ends lost 0 bases at V and 0 bases at J; junction bases unmatched: 7. The CDR3 is 18 amino acids. DNA of the CDR3: TGCGCCAGCAGCTTGGGGTCTAGCGGGGGCACCAGCACAGATACGCAGTATTTT. Protein: CASSLGSSGGTSTDTQYF.

The chain uses TRBV4-3 and TRBJ2-1; the match to TRBD2 covers 8 bases. Trimming cost V 1 base and J 6 bases; bases outside gene matches: 5. The CDR3 has 15 amino acids. Germline CDR1 and CDR2: LGHNA and YSLEER. For the CDR3, the DNA is TGCGCCAGCAGCCAAGGAAGCGGGAGTCGCAATGAGCAGTTCTTC. Translating gives CASSQGSGSRNEQFF.

The J gene is TRBJ2-1, the V gene TRBV9; 7 bases align to TRBD1. The CDR3 sequence is 15 residues long. The germline V gene encodes CDR1 SGDLS and CDR2 YYNGEE. The J segment lost 3 bases and the V segment lost 4 bases, leaving 7 bases of the junction unmatched. The chain's CDR3 is CASSPGDRDYNEQFF. CDR3 nucleotides: TGTGCCAGCAGCCCCGGAGACAGGGACTACAATGAGCAGTTCTTC.

The genes are TRBV28 and TRBJ2-1; 7 bases match TRBD2. This CDR3 has 14 residues. The V gene's germline CDR1 is MDHEN and CDR2 SYDVKM. Unmatched junction bases numbered 7, after V lost 7 bases and J lost 4 bases. DNA for the CDR3: TGTGCCAGCAAGACGGGGGGAACTTACAATGAGCAGTTCTTC. Translating it yields CASKTGGTYNEQFF. The variable domain in full, with the rest retrieved from reference TRBV28 and TRBJ2-1, is DVKVTQSSRYLVKRTGEKVFLECVQDMDHENMFWYRQDPGLGLRLIYFSYDVKMKEKGDIPEGYSVSREKKERFSLILESASTNQTSMYLCASKTGGTYNEQFFGPGTRLTVL.

The chain uses TRBV11-2 and TRBJ1-5; 8 positions agree with TRBD1. Germline loops: CDR1 SGHAT, CDR2 FQNNGV. This CDR3 spans 12 amino acids. Germline trimming cut 5 bases from V and 11 bases from J; bases unmatched to any gene: 5. Written as DNA, the CDR3 is TGTGCCAGCAGCAATACAGGGGGGGCCCAGCATTTT. This codes for CASSNTGGAQHF. Full variable domain (missing parts from reference TRBV11-2 and TRBJ1-5): EAGVAQSPRYKIIEKRQSVAFWCNPISGHATLYWYQQILGQGPKLLIQFQNNGVVDDSQLPKDRFSAERLKGVDSTLKIQPAKLEDSAVYLCASSNTGGAQHFGDGTRLSIL.

V usage is TRBV7-2 and J usage is TRBJ1-2; the D gene is possibly TRBD1 (6 bases). V lost 0 bases, J lost 5 bases, and 13 bases lay in between. The CDR3 has 15 residues. Germline V lookup: CDR1 SGHTA, CDR2 FQGNSA. The CDR3, as DNA: TGTGCCAGCAGCTTAGCGGGGGCACAGGCGTATGGCTACACCTTC. This sequence encodes CASSLAGAQAYGYTF.

The J gene is TRBJ1-6, the V gene TRBV27; 8 positions match TRBD1. The CDR3 extends over 14 amino acids. Germline V lookup: CDR1 MNHEY, CDR2 SMNVEV (reference sequence). V was clipped by 6 bases and J by 7 bases; unmatched bases: 5. The CDR3 DNA follows: TGTGCCAGCAGGCTGACAGGGGTGAATTCACCCCTCCACTTT. Protein: CASRLTGVNSPLHF.

V gene TRBV4-3 combines with J gene TRBJ1-2; weak D call: TRBD1 (6 bases). The CDR3 spans 14 residues. The ends were cut back, 1 base at V and 4 bases at J, with 10 bases in the middle. CDR1 is LGHNA, CDR2 YSLEER, per germline. DNA for the CDR3: TGCGCCAGCAGCCAAGTCAGGGGCGGCTATGGCTACACCTTC. Translation: CASSQVRGGYGYTF.

The rearrangement uses TRBV19 and TRBJ1-1, with a tentative D call TRBD1 (6 bases). The CDR3 extends over 16 amino acids. V lost 4 bases, J lost 10 bases, and 25 bases lay in between. Germline CDR1 LNHDA, CDR2 SQIVND (reference sequence). Here the CDR3 reads CASSTTISVTGVPAFF. The CDR3 DNA is TGTGCCAGTAGTACCACTATTTCGGTGACAGGAGTACCAGCTTTCTTT.

The chain couples TRBV7-9 to TRBJ2-5, with D perhaps TRBD2 (5 bases). The CDR3 loop spans 13 amino acids. The germline V gene encodes CDR1 SEHNR and CDR2 FQNEAQ (reference sequence). The germline V and J ends were trimmed by 5 bases and 1 base, with 8 bases remaining between them. CDR3 bases: TGTGCCAGCAGCGTTCGGGGCCAAGAGACCCAGTACTTC. As protein: CASSVRGQETQYF.

This chain joins TRBV6-4 and TRBJ1-5; a possible D gene is TRBD1 (6 bases). V lost 7 bases, J lost 0 bases, and 13 bases lay in between. The V gene's germline CDR1 is MRHNA and CDR2 SNTAGT. The CDR3 is 15 amino acids. This chain's CDR3 is CASKKDSNSNQPQHF. DNA for the CDR3: TGTGCCAGCAAAAAGGACAGTAATAGCAATCAGCCCCAGCATTTT.

The chain employs TRBV18 and TRBJ1-3; 8 bases match TRBD1. Germline V gene sequence: CDR1 KGHSH, CDR2 LQKENI. The CDR3 totals 14 residues. V shed 5 bases, J shed 2 bases, and the junction held 2 bases outside the gene matches. The DNA for the CDR3 is TGTGCCAGCTCATGGGGACAGGCTGGAAACACCATATATTTT. It translates to CASSWGQAGNTIYF.

As regards this clone: A junction boundary mismatches the germline segment, possibly from a read error. The genes are TRBV28 and TRBJ1-3; D is unclear. Germline loops: CDR1 MDHEN, CDR2 SYDVKM. CDR3 length equals 12 residues. CDR3 sequence: CGSAVPGNTIYF. The CDR3 nucleotides are TGCGGGAGCGCCGTCCCTGGAAACACCATATATTTT.